These T cell receptor beta chains were read from a single sample in a study of OX40 agonist ivuxolimab in advanced cancers. Some clones are missing from TCRdb's copy, which holds only in-frame ones; the method was immunoSEQ multiplex PCR. Of tens of thousands of clones listed, roughly nine tenths are singletons. Here the sequenced sample was CD4+ or CD8+ T cells sorted from blood, taken in a trial of the OX40 agonist ivuxolimab. Receptors originate from an adult with an advanced solid tumor such as melanoma, head and neck, liver or kidney cancer. Each CDR3 is given with its conserved first and last residue. A D gene is named only where the DNA matches it firmly. Rows may omit the clone size; those that give it use once, few, many or a size class.

d_gene	v_gene	abundance	j_gene	CDR3aa	CDR3nt
TRBD1	TRBV28	NA	TRBJ2-7	CASSRRVSGTGVDEQYF	TGTGCCAGCAGCAGAAGGGTCTCCGGGACAGGGGTGGACGAGCAGTACTTC
TRBD2	TRBV9	NA	TRBJ2-5	CASSAVGTSGSRETQYF	TGTGCCAGCAGCGCCGTCGGGACTAGCGGGAGTAGGGAGACCCAGTACTTC
TRBD2	TRBV10-3	NA	TRBJ2-2	CAPPSGGATGELFF	TGTGCCCCCCCTAGCGGGGGAGCTACCGGGGAGCTGTTTTTT
NA	TRBV9	NA	TRBJ1-2	CASSANYGYTF	TGTGCCAGCAGCGCCAACTATGGCTACACCTTC
NA	TRBV9	NA	TRBJ2-1	CASSSANEQFF	TGTGCCAGCAGCTCGGCCAATGAGCAGTTCTTC
NA	TRBV19	NA	TRBJ2-7	CASSISTGQGLYEQYF	TGTGCCAGTAGTATATCTACGGGACAAGGTCTCTACGAGCAGTACTTC
NA	TRBV28	few	TRBJ1-2	CASKDGTAFSYGYTF	TGTGCCAGCAAAGACGGGACGGCCTTTAGCTATGGCTACACCTTC
NA	TRBV7-6	NA	TRBJ2-7	CASSPGGRFYEQYF	TGTGCCAGCAGCCCCGGGGGGCGCTTCTACGAGCAGTACTTC
TRBD2	TRBV12-5	NA	TRBJ2-7	CASAQGRLAGDSYEQYF	TGTGCTAGTGCCCAGGGGAGGCTAGCGGGAGACTCCTACGAGCAGTACTTC
NA	TRBV4-1	once	TRBJ2-1	CASSQVDGANEQFF	TGCGCCAGCAGCCAAGTCGATGGGGCCAATGAGCAGTTCTTC
NA	TRBV20-1	NA	TRBJ1-1	CSARNEAFF	TGCAGTGCTAGGAATGAAGCTTTCTTT
NA	TRBV10-2	NA	TRBJ2-1	CASSGSQAALQDEQFF	TGCGCCAGCAGTGGCTCTCAAGCGGCCCTGCAGGATGAGCAGTTCTTC
NA	TRBV13	NA	TRBJ1-6	CASSPAGVGVSPLHF	TGTGCCAGCAGCCCCGCGGGAGTCGGGGTCTCACCCCTCCACTTT
NA	TRBV11-2	NA	TRBJ2-7	CASSPGDALDEQYF	TGTGCCAGCAGCCCGGGGGACGCCTTGGACGAGCAGTACTTC
NA	TRBV28	NA	TRBJ2-3	CASSWRTTSTDTQYF	TGTGCCAGCAGTTGGAGAACGACTAGCACAGATACGCAGTATTTT
TRBD1	TRBV27	NA	TRBJ2-7	CASSFTGAGYEQYF	TGTGCCAGCAGTTTCACAGGGGCGGGCTACGAGCAGTACTTC
NA	TRBV5-4	NA	TRBJ2-5	CASSDSLVGETQYF	TGTGCCAGCTCGGACTCCCTGGTGGGGGAGACCCAGTACTTC
TRBD1	TRBV4-1	NA	TRBJ1-4	CASSSTGGAEKLFF	TGCGCCAGCAGCTCTACAGGGGGCGCGGAAAAACTGTTTTTT
NA	TRBV4-1	NA	TRBJ1-2	CASSQVWGASNYGYTF	TGCGCCAGCAGCCAAGTATGGGGGGCGTCGAACTATGGCTACACCTTC
NA	TRBV7-9	NA	TRBJ2-7	CASSPLSGEQYF	TGTGCCAGCAGCCCCTTGTCAGGCGAGCAGTACTTC
NA	TRBV11-2	once	TRBJ2-1	CASSRPRVGLVYNEQFF	TGTGCCAGCAGCCGACCTCGTGTGGGGCTGGTCTACAATGAGCAGTTCTTC
TRBD2	TRBV11-2	once	TRBJ2-7	CASSLVTAGNEQYF	TGTGCCAGCAGCTTAGTGACAGCGGGGAACGAGCAGTACTTC
NA	TRBV5-6	NA	TRBJ2-3	CASSTALGEGDTQYF	TGTGCCAGCAGCACTGCGTTGGGGGAAGGAGATACGCAGTATTTT
NA	TRBV10-1	NA	TRBJ2-7	CASSESGVTYEQYF	TGCGCCAGCAGTGAGTCGGGGGTCACCTACGAGCAGTACTTC
NA	TRBV7-9	NA	TRBJ1-3	CASSSNVFPGSSGNTIYF	TGTGCCAGCAGCTCTAACGTGTTCCCCGGGTCATCTGGAAACACCATATATTTT
NA	TRBV5-1	NA	TRBJ2-1	CASSSGDSNEQFF	TGCGCCAGCAGCAGCGGGGACAGCAATGAGCAGTTCTTC
NA	TRBV28	NA	TRBJ1-2	CASSFAGSPLGYTF	TGTGCCAGCAGTTTCGCGGGATCCCCCTTAGGCTACACCTTC
TRBD1	TRBV4-1	NA	TRBJ2-7	CASSRSTGDLGEQYF	TGCGCCAGCAGCCGAAGCACAGGGGATCTAGGCGAGCAGTACTTC
NA	TRBV20-1	NA	TRBJ1-2	CSANSLEGYTF	TGCAGTGCTAATTCTCTTGAGGGCTACACCTTC
NA	TRBV27	NA	TRBJ1-1	CASSYAANTEAFF	TGTGCCAGCAGTTATGCTGCGAACACTGAAGCTTTCTTT
TRBD1	TRBV5-6	NA	TRBJ2-7	CASSSGTGPYEQYF	TGTGCCAGCAGCTCCGGGACAGGGCCCTATGAGCAGTACTTC
TRBD1	TRBV19	NA	TRBJ2-7	CASSTQGGSYEQYF	TGTGCCAGTAGTACACAGGGGGGAAGCTACGAGCAGTACTTC
NA	TRBV7-9	NA	TRBJ1-3	CASSPRLGNTIYF	TGTGCCAGCAGCCCCAGACTTGGAAACACCATATATTTT
NA	TRBV11-3	NA	TRBJ2-3	CASSLEGTDTQYF	TGTGCCAGCAGCTTAGAAGGTACAGATACGCAGTATTTT
NA	TRBV7-9	NA	TRBJ2-1	CASSLVVGAYNEQFF	TGTGCCAGCAGCTTAGTGGTCGGAGCCTACAATGAGCAGTTCTTC
TRBD1	TRBV6-5	few	TRBJ1-2	CASSMGQLYGYTF	TGTGCCAGCAGCATGGGACAGCTCTATGGCTACACCTTC
TRBD2	TRBV28	NA	TRBJ2-1	CASSLWRGAQFF	TGTGCCAGCAGTTTATGGCGGGGGGCGCAGTTCTTC
TRBD1	TRBV11-2	NA	TRBJ1-2	CASSGQGGGYTF	TGTGCCAGCAGCGGACAGGGGGGTGGCTACACCTTC
TRBD1	TRBV6-6	NA	TRBJ2-7	CASSRDRGWSYEQYF	TGTGCCAGCAGCAGGGACAGGGGGTGGTCATACGAGCAGTACTTC
TRBD1	TRBV7-2	NA	TRBJ2-1	CASSPGTAPFYNEQFF	TGTGCCAGCAGCCCCGGGACAGCCCCCTTCTACAATGAGCAGTTCTTC
NA	TRBV28	NA	TRBJ2-7	CASSSRLAITLEQYF	TGTGCCAGCAGTTCGCGGCTAGCGATTACCCTCGAGCAGTACTTC
NA	TRBV11-2	NA	TRBJ2-3	CASSPPGWRVADTQYF	TGTGCCAGCAGCCCCCCAGGGTGGCGGGTCGCCGATACGCAGTATTTT
TRBD1	TRBV5-1	NA	TRBJ1-6	CASSAGQGLHF	TGCGCCAGCAGCGCCGGACAGGGTCTCCACTTT